The 25 T cell receptor beta chains below all came from one sample that was sequenced in a study of blood T cell repertoires in COVID-19. Produced via immunoSEQ multiplex PCR; TCRdb's table is partial and in-frame only. The repertoire holds roughly 30,000 clones, with around 82% as singletons. Sequencing was done on a sample of peripheral blood. Receptors originate from a man at least 80 years old with active COVID-19.

The chain joins TRBV3-1 (or the pseudogene TRBV3-2) to TRBJ2-1; TRBD2 agrees at 9 bases. Trimming took 1 base from V and 1 from J; bases not matched to a gene: 14. CDR1 is LGHDT and CDR2 is YNNKEL in the germline V gene (reference sequence). The CDR3 is 20 residues long. This CDR3 reads CASSQARLAAFQRSYNEQFF. The CDR3 DNA reads as TGTGCCAGCAGCCAAGCCCGACTAGCGGCCTTTCAAAGGTCCTACAATGAGCAGTTCTTC.

The chain's CDR3 is CASSLGDRPLHF. In DNA, the CDR3 is TGTGCCAGCAGCTTAGGGGATAGGCCCCTCCACTTT. The V call is TRBV5-4, the J call TRBJ1-6; TRBD1 might be the D (5 bases). The germline CDR1 and CDR2 sequences are SGHNT and YYREEE (reference sequence). The CDR3 spans 12 residues. V lost 2 bases and J lost 13, with 10 bases in between.

The chain carries TRBV9 and TRBJ1-3; D might be TRBD1 (5 bases). Trimming removed 0 bases at V and 3 bases at J, with 16 bases between. The CDR3 loop spans 17 amino acids. From germline, CDR1 is SGDLS and CDR2 YYNGEE. CDR3 DNA sequence: TGTGCCAGCAGCGTAGGATCGCGGGGGAGGAGTGGAAACACCATATATTTT. Its protein product is CASSVGSRGRSGNTIYF.

This clone was recorded a few times. V gene TRBV5-1 combines with J gene TRBJ1-2; possibly TRBD1 for D (6 bases). V dropped 4 bases and J dropped 2 bases, with 15 bases sitting between them. This CDR3 contains 15 residues. Germline CDR1 and CDR2: SGHRS and YFSETQ. The CDR3 reads CASSNRPGENYGYTF. The DNA of the CDR3 is TGCGCCAGCAGCAATCGTCCAGGGGAGAACTATGGCTACACCTTC.

The chain joins TRBV4-1 to TRBJ2-3, with TRBD1 matching 7 bases. Trimming at V came to 1 base and at J to 4 bases, leaving 11 bases not matched to a gene. The CDR3 spans 17 residues. The V gene's germline CDR1 is MGHRA and CDR2 YSYEKL. The CDR3 sequence: CASSQVHAGGAADTQYF. For the CDR3, the DNA is TGCGCCAGCAGCCAAGTCCACGCAGGGGGAGCGGCAGATACGCAGTATTTT.

The chain joins TRBV19 to TRBJ2-7, with 7 bases lining up with TRBD2. Germline V CDR1 and CDR2: LNHDA, SQIVND (reference sequence). The CDR3 covers 15 residues. With 5 bases clipped from V and 4 bases from J, the junction kept 11 bases outside the gene matches. CDR3 sequence: CASSAVNAGEYEQYF. The CDR3 coding sequence is TGTGCCAGTAGTGCAGTTAACGCGGGGGAGTACGAGCAGTACTTC.

This clone was seen only once. The chain carries TRBV19 and TRBJ2-7; possibly TRBD1 for D (5 bases). Germline CDR1 reads LNHDA; CDR2 reads SQIVND (reference sequence). Trimming removed 3 bases at V and 8 bases at J, with 14 bases between. This CDR3 is built from 13 residues. In DNA form, the CDR3 reads TGTGCCAGTAGTATGGGGCAGGATTGGAAGCAGTACTTC. Its protein product is CASSMGQDWKQYF.

In its sample, this clone is medium-sized. This chain uses TRBV2 with TRBJ1-5; D is unresolved. From germline, CDR1 is SNHLY and CDR2 FYNNEI. V gave up 11 bases and J gave up 7 bases, with 18 bases separating them. The CDR3 loop spans 13 amino acids. CDR3 nucleotides: TGTGCCGGGTCGTACGGGGAAGGACAGCCCCAGCATTTT. Encoded protein: CAGSYGEGQPQHF. Full variable domain (remainder filled in from reference TRBV2 and TRBJ1-5): EPEVTQTPSHQVTQMGQEVILRCVPISNHLYFYWYRQILGQKVEFLVSFYNNEISEKSEIFDDQFSVERPDGSNFTLKIRSTKLEDSAMYFCAGSYGEGQPQHFGDGTRLSIL.

The chain has TRBV5-1 and TRBJ2-1; weak D call: TRBD2 (5 bases). V was pared by 5 bases and J by 5 bases, with 14 bases between. The CDR3 is made up of 14 amino acids. Germline V gene lookup returns CDR1 SGHRS and CDR2 YFSETQ. This chain's CDR3 is CASSRDQRNNEQFF. CDR3 sequence (DNA): TGCGCCAGCAGTCGGGATCAGAGGAACAATGAGCAGTTCTTC.

This CDR3 is CASSPGQVSSYEQYF. The CDR3, as DNA: TGTGCCAGCTCACCAGGGCAGGTTAGCTCCTACGAGCAGTACTTC. The chain links TRBV18 to TRBJ2-7; D remains ambiguous. The CDR3 is made up of 15 amino acids. The germline gives CDR1 KGHSH, CDR2 LQKENI. V was shortened by 2 bases and J by 0 bases, with 11 bases between the two germline ends. Supplemented by reference TRBV18 and TRBJ2-7, the full variable domain reads NAGVMQNPRHLVRRRGQEARLRCSPMKGHSHVYWYRQLPEEGLKFMVYLQKENIIDESGMPKERFSAEFPKEGPSILRIQQVVRGDSAAYFCASSPGQVSSYEQYFGPGTRLTVT.

The genes are TRBV30 and TRBJ1-5; D is unresolved. The germline gives CDR1 GTSNPN, CDR2 SVGIG (reference sequence). V was shortened by 2 bases and J by 6 bases, with 14 bases between the two germline ends. CDR3 length equals 14 residues. The CDR3 DNA reads TGTGCCTGGAGTTTTGGGGAGGGAAGTCAGCCCCAGCATTTT. Its protein product is CAWSFGEGSQPQHF.

The V and J genes are TRBV5-1 and TRBJ2-2; maybe TRBD2 (5 bases). Germline loops: CDR1 SGHRS, CDR2 YFSETQ. The CDR3 totals 16 residues. Trimming removed 2 bases from V and 0 bases from J, with 11 bases in between. The CDR3: CASSFSPGTNTGELFF. The CDR3 DNA reads as TGCGCCAGCAGCTTTAGTCCGGGGACGAACACCGGGGAGCTGTTTTTT. Full variable domain (rest looked up from reference TRBV5-1 and TRBJ2-2): KAGVTQTPRYLIKTRGQQVTLSCSPISGHRSVSWYQQTPGQGLQFLFEYFSETQRNKGNFPGRFSGRQFSNSRSEMNVSTLELGDSALYLCASSFSPGTNTGELFFGEGSRLTVL.

The sample holds a few counts of this clone. The chain joins TRBV5-1 to TRBJ2-7; no clear D gene. This CDR3 spans 12 amino acids. Germline V gives CDR1 SGHRS, CDR2 YFSETQ. The germline V and J ends were trimmed by 3 bases and 4 bases, with 8 bases remaining between them. The CDR3 DNA is TGCGCCAGCAGCTACGACGGGTACGAGCAGTACTTC. Its protein product is CASSYDGYEQYF.

The rearrangement joins TRBV11-2 to TRBJ2-5; 11 nucleotides match TRBD2. This CDR3 spans 15 amino acids. Per germline, CDR1 SGHAT and CDR2 FQNNGV. The J segment lost 4 bases and the V segment lost 5 bases, leaving 6 bases of the junction unmatched. CDR3 in amino acids: CASSLRLAGIETQYF. The DNA for the CDR3 is TGTGCCAGCAGCCTTAGACTAGCGGGGATAGAGACCCAGTACTTC.

J is TRBJ1-2 and V is TRBV29-1; D uncertain. This CDR3 is 12 amino acids long. Deletions cut 7 bases from V and 7 bases from J, with 16 bases between. Germline V gene data show CDR1 as SQVTM and CDR2 as ANQGSEA. The CDR3: CSAPGGVGGYTF. CDR3 sequence (DNA): TGCAGCGCCCCCGGCGGGGTGGGTGGCTACACCTTC.

The rearrangement joins TRBV4-1 to TRBJ1-5; 9 bases are a match to TRBD1. The V segment lost 2 bases and the J segment 11 bases; nucleotides outside the gene matches: 10. Germline CDR1 is MGHRA and CDR2 is YSYEKL. This CDR3 is 15 amino acids long. The DNA for the CDR3 is TGCGCCAGCAGCCAAAACACAGGGGGCGGTAATTCCCAGCATTTT. Protein sequence: CASSQNTGGGNSQHF.

This clone turned up a few times. The chain carries TRBV2 and TRBJ1-3; the match to TRBD1 covers 7 bases. J lost 2 bases, V lost 6 bases, and 4 bases had no gene match. Germline V gene sequence: CDR1 SNHLY, CDR2 FYNNEI. CDR3 length: 14 amino acids. In DNA form, the CDR3 reads TGTGCCAGCAGCGACAGGGTGGCTGGAAACACCATATATTTT. This sequence encodes CASSDRVAGNTIYF.

The genes are TRBV5-1 and TRBJ2-1, with D perhaps matching TRBD1 (6 bases). The V end lost 4 bases, the J end lost 9 bases, and 14 bases lay between the germline ends. The CDR3 has 13 residues. Looked up from germline, CDR1 is SGHRS and CDR2 is YFSETQ. CDR3 protein: CASSETGGGEQFF. CDR3 nucleotides: TGCGCCAGCAGCGAGACAGGTGGGGGTGAGCAGTTCTTC.

CDR3 nucleotides: TGTGCCAGTAGTAAGGAGGGCTATAGACAGCCCCAGCATTTT. Its translation is CASSKEGYRQPQHF. The chain couples TRBV19 to TRBJ1-5; D remains unclear. The length of the CDR3 is 14 residues. Germline assignment: CDR1 LNHDA and CDR2 SQIVND (reference sequence). The V end lost 4 bases, the J end lost 7 bases, and 14 bases lay between the germline ends.

V and J are TRBV5-5 and TRBJ2-7; TRBD1 matches 10 bases. The germline V gene has CDR1 SGHKS and CDR2 YYEKEE (reference sequence). V was pared by 0 bases and J by 3 bases, with 6 bases of the junction left unmatched. The CDR3 extends over 16 amino acids. The CDR3 loop is CASSLAQTGGLYEQYF. The DNA for the CDR3 is TGTGCCAGCAGCTTGGCTCAGACAGGGGGCCTCTACGAGCAGTACTTC. The full variable domain, in which reference TRBV5-5 and TRBJ2-7 provide the parts outside the CDR3, is DAGVTQSPTHLIKTRGQQVTLRCSPISGHKSVSWYQQVLGQGPQFIFQYYEKEERGRGNFPDRFSARQFPNYSSELNVNALLLGDSALYLCASSLAQTGGLYEQYFGPGTRLTVT.

The chain carries TRBV9 and TRBJ2-5; 11 bases align to TRBD2. CDR1 SGDLS and CDR2 YYNGEE come from the germline V gene. The CDR3 runs to 16 residues. J lost 6 bases, V lost 0 bases, and 7 bases had no gene match. The CDR3 loop reads CASSVDDLAGGQTQYF. CDR3 bases: TGTGCCAGCAGCGTAGATGATCTAGCGGGGGGACAGACCCAGTACTTC.

The chain uses TRBV12-3 or TRBV12-4 and TRBJ1-2; no clear D gene. Deletions cut 4 bases from V and 1 base from J, with 7 bases between. The CDR3 extends over 13 amino acids. As DNA, the CDR3 is TGTGCCAGCAGTTCGGTCATTAACTATGGCTACACCTTC. This sequence encodes CASSSVINYGYTF.

This clone was seen only once. This sequence joins TRBV9 and TRBJ1-2; 7 positions match TRBD1. V lost 3 bases to trimming and J lost 7 bases; unmatched junction nucleotides: 6. The CDR3 has 13 residues. The germline CDR1 and CDR2 sequences are SGDLS and YYNGEE. CDR3 sequence (DNA): TGTGCCAGCAGCGAGACAGGGTCGTCTGGCTACACCTTC. Translated: CASSETGSSGYTF.

V gene TRBV5-1 combines with J gene TRBJ1-5; 9 positions match TRBD1. Germline V gene data show CDR1 as SGHRS and CDR2 as YFSETQ. The CDR3 sequence is 15 residues long. With V trimmed by 0 bases and J by 6 bases, 4 bases remained unmatched. The CDR3 reads CASSLDRGRGQPQHF. In nucleotides, the CDR3 is TGCGCCAGCAGCTTGGACAGGGGGCGAGGTCAGCCCCAGCATTTT.

The rearrangement links TRBV10-3 to TRBJ1-2; no reliable D call. There are 15 residues in the CDR3. CDR1 is ENHRY and CDR2 is SYGVKD in the germline V gene. Trimming cost V 10 bases and J 2 bases, with 20 bases left between them. The CDR3 sequence is CATLPPEGLNYGYTF. As DNA, the CDR3 is TGTGCCACCCTCCCCCCGGAGGGATTGAACTATGGCTACACCTTC.